The next 30 T cell receptor beta chains were all read from a single sample in a study of sequential checkpoint blockade in melanoma. The treatment here: randomized to nivolumab then ipilimumab (arm A) or the reverse (arm B). TCRdb keeps only in-frame clones here, not all; method: immunoSEQ multiplex PCR. This repertoire shows 8,500 to 13,000 clones, roughly two thirds found once; its top ten account for about 28%. The sample in question was CD8+ T cells sorted from blood (inferred from file names), obtained from a patient given nivolumab and ipilimumab in sequence. The receptors derive from a human donor with melanoma.

The chain links TRBV30 to TRBJ2-2; 7 bases are shared with TRBD2. The CDR3 runs to 19 residues. J lost 1 base, V lost 0 bases, and 14 bases had no gene match. Germline V gives CDR1 GTSNPN, CDR2 SVGIG (reference sequence). The CDR3 nucleotides are TGTGCCTGGAGTGTACATCTTGGGCTAGCGGATTTGAACACCGGGGAGCTGTTTTTT. Amino acids: CAWSVHLGLADLNTGELFF. The full variable domain, its missing parts supplied by reference TRBV30 and TRBJ2-2, is SQTIHQWPATLVQPVGSPLSLECTVEGTSNPNLYWYRQAAGRGLQLLFYSVGIGQISSEVPQNLSASRPQDRQFILSSKKLLLSDSGFYLCAWSVHLGLADLNTGELFFGEGSRLTVL.

J is TRBJ1-2 and V is TRBV5-1; TRBD1 is a possible D gene (6 bases). Germline values: CDR1 SGHRS, CDR2 YFSETQ. The V end was cut by 0 bases, the J end by 7 bases, with 10 bases between. The CDR3 contains 13 residues. CDR3 bases: TGCGCCAGCAGCTTGGACAGGGCTGTTGGCTACACCTTC. This sequence encodes CASSLDRAVGYTF.

CDR3 sequence reads: CASSSGAFHEAFF. In nucleotides, the CDR3 is TGCGCCAGCAGCAGCGGGGCCTTTCATGAAGCTTTCTTT. The rearrangement joins TRBV5-1 to TRBJ1-1; D is perhaps TRBD1 (5 bases). Trimming pared 4 bases from V and 7 bases from J, leaving 14 bases between. The germline V gene has CDR1 SGHRS and CDR2 YFSETQ. This CDR3 region has 13 residues.

This clone has more than one count but fewer than ten. The V call is TRBV2, the J call TRBJ1-5, with 7 positions matching TRBD1. This CDR3 is 15 amino acids long. Germline values: CDR1 SNHLY, CDR2 FYNNEI. J gave up 0 bases and V 6 bases, and 5 bases lay outside the gene matches. The CDR3 sequence: CASRTGPRSNQPQHF. The CDR3 nucleotides are TGTGCCAGCAGGACAGGGCCCCGTAGCAATCAGCCCCAGCATTTT.

The chain employs TRBV10-3 and TRBJ2-7, with 7 bases that match TRBD2. This CDR3 comprises 14 residues. Germline V gene sequence: CDR1 ENHRY, CDR2 SYGVKD. After removal of 0 bases from V and 3 bases from J, the junction contained 2 bases not matched to a gene. CDR3 residues: CAISESGEGYEQYF. The CDR3 region has the DNA TGTGCCATCAGTGAGTCGGGGGAGGGCTACGAGCAGTACTTC.

V is TRBV19 and J is TRBJ1-2, with D possibly being TRBD1 (6 bases). V shed 3 bases and J shed 7 bases, with 12 bases lying between them. The CDR3 contains 13 residues. Germline CDR1 reads LNHDA; CDR2 reads SQIVND (reference sequence). The CDR3 region has the DNA TGTGCCAGTAGTATTGCAGGGGCCCCTGGCTACACCTTC. It codes for CASSIAGAPGYTF.

The chain recombines TRBV7-8 with TRBJ1-1; TRBD1 matches at 8 bases. The V segment lost 2 bases and the J segment 0 bases; nucleotides outside the gene matches: 8. Germline V gene data show CDR1 as SGHVS and CDR2 as FQNEAQ. The CDR3 is 17 amino acids. The CDR3 loop reads CASSLPTGALMNTEAFF. The CDR3 DNA reads TGTGCCAGCAGCTTACCGACAGGGGCCCTAATGAACACTGAAGCTTTCTTT.

The chain joins TRBV5-4 to TRBJ1-2; D is unresolved. This CDR3 spans 12 amino acids. The germline V and J ends were trimmed by 5 bases and 7 bases, with 12 bases remaining between them. The germline V gene encodes CDR1 SGHNT and CDR2 YYREEE (reference sequence). In DNA, the CDR3 is TGTGCCAGCAGGAGTACGCAAACTGGCTACACCTTC. Translating it yields CASRSTQTGYTF.

The chain employs TRBV7-6 and TRBJ2-7; TRBD1 matches at 8 bases. Germline CDR1 SGHVS, CDR2 FNYEAQ. The CDR3 covers 15 residues. V was pared by 2 bases and J by 0 bases, with 3 bases of the junction left unmatched. The DNA for the CDR3 is TGTGCCAGCAGCTTACAGGGGGCTAGCTCCTACGAGCAGTACTTC. Translating it yields CASSLQGASSYEQYF.

The CDR3 here is CATSRTGYTGELFF. CDR3 DNA sequence: TGTGCCACCAGCAGAACCGGTTACACCGGGGAGCTGTTTTTT. The chain couples TRBV15 to TRBJ2-2; no clear D. V lost 2 bases and J lost 3, with 7 bases in between. This CDR3 has 14 amino acids. In germline, CDR1 is LNHNV, CDR2 YYDKDF (reference sequence). The full variable domain, with the rest looked up from reference TRBV15 and TRBJ2-2, is DAMVIQNPRYQVTQFGKPVTLSCSQTLNHNVMYWYQQKSSQAPKLLFHYYDKDFNNEADTPDNFQSRRPNTSFCFLDIRSPGLGDTAMYLCATSRTGYTGELFFGEGSRLTVL.

V and J are TRBV10-3 and TRBJ2-7, with 12 bases aligning to TRBD2. Germline CDR1 reads ENHRY; CDR2 reads SYGVKD. V lost 4 bases and J lost 6; bases outside the gene matches: 4. This CDR3 contains 14 residues. CDR3 bases: TGTGCCATCAGTGCTAGCGGGAGGGCTGGCGAGCAGTACTTC. This gives the protein CAISASGRAGEQYF.

V gene TRBV28 combines with J gene TRBJ1-2, with D perhaps matching TRBD1 (5 bases). Germline CDR1 MDHEN, CDR2 SYDVKM. V was shortened by 4 bases and J by 2 bases, with 14 bases between the two germline ends. The CDR3 runs to 15 residues. CDR3 loop: CASSSLWGSNYGYTF. The CDR3 DNA is TGTGCCAGCAGTTCACTTTGGGGCTCAAACTATGGCTACACCTTC.

The chain carries TRBV4-3 and TRBJ2-5; 11 bases align to TRBD2. There are 17 residues in the CDR3. Germline V CDR1 and CDR2: LGHNA, YSLEER. Germline trimming cut 4 bases from V and 2 bases from J; bases unmatched to any gene: 9. This CDR3 reads CASSPPGLAGGQETQYF. CDR3 DNA: TGCGCCAGCAGCCCCCCGGGGCTAGCGGGGGGTCAAGAGACCCAGTACTTC.

The V call is TRBV6-4, the J call TRBJ2-1; TRBD2 matches 13 bases. The V gene end was trimmed by 3 bases and the J gene end by 5 bases; junction bases not matched to a gene: 1. The CDR3 extends over 15 amino acids. Germline CDR1 reads MRHNA; CDR2 reads SNTAGT. The CDR3 loop is CASSEGLAGNNEQFF. The CDR3 DNA reads TGTGCCAGCAGTGAGGGACTAGCGGGGAACAATGAGCAGTTCTTC.

This chain links TRBV30 with TRBJ2-5; perhaps TRBD2 as D (5 bases). CDR1 and CDR2 (germline): GTSNPN, SVGIG (reference sequence). V lost 3 bases, J lost 5 bases, and 13 bases lay in between. CDR3 length: 13 residues. The CDR3 spells CAWSVVAWETQYF. CDR3 nucleotide sequence: TGTGCCTGGAGCGTCGTAGCGTGGGAGACCCAGTACTTC.

CDR3 sequence reads: CASSEGAGGPDTQYF. As DNA, the CDR3 is TGTGCCAGCAGTGAAGGGGCAGGGGGCCCAGATACGCAGTATTTT. J is TRBJ2-3 and V is TRBV6-4, with 8 bases lining up with TRBD1. J was trimmed by 4 bases and V by 3 bases; bases with no gene match: 6. CDR1 and CDR2 (germline): MRHNA, SNTAGT. The length of the CDR3 is 15 residues.

The chain recombines TRBV6-1 with TRBJ2-7; TRBD2 matches at 11 bases. Unmatched junction bases numbered 3, after V lost 0 bases and J lost 5 bases. Germline V gene lookup returns CDR1 MNHNS and CDR2 SASEGT. The CDR3 contains 15 residues. The CDR3, as DNA: TGTGCCAGCAGTGAAGCGGCTAGCGGGAGGCACGAGCAGTACTTC. Protein product: CASSEAASGRHEQYF.

Only one count was recorded for this clone. This CDR3 is CASSEYGGGNTEAFF. The DNA for the CDR3 is TGTGCCAGCAGTGAATACGGGGGGGGAAACACTGAAGCTTTCTTT. The chain recombines TRBV6-1 with TRBJ1-1; D might be TRBD1 (5 bases). With 2 bases removed from V and 2 bases from J, the gap between germline ends came to 12 bases. CDR1 and CDR2 from the germline V gene are MNHNS and SASEGT. The CDR3 totals 15 residues.

The chain carries TRBV28 and TRBJ2-1, with 10 bases lining up with TRBD2. This CDR3 spans 14 amino acids. The V gene's germline CDR1 is MDHEN and CDR2 SYDVKM. The junction had 7 bases not matched to a gene; V was cut back by 6 bases and J by 8 bases. The CDR3 DNA is TGTGCCAGCAGCAGCGGGAGGGTCAGTGATGAGCAGTTCTTC. This sequence encodes CASSSGRVSDEQFF.

The rearrangement joins TRBV23-1 to TRBJ1-2; 10 bases are a match to TRBD1. TRBV23-1 is an ORF for which the function is uncertain. This CDR3 is built from 17 residues. Trimming at V came to 3 bases and at J to 4 bases, leaving 11 bases not matched to a gene. The CDR3 sequence is CASSHLPPTGGLYGYTF. DNA of the CDR3: TGCGCCAGCAGTCATCTCCCTCCGACAGGGGGCCTCTATGGCTACACCTTC.

The V gene is TRBV5-5, the J gene TRBJ2-7; the D is unclear. The CDR3 is 11 residues long. Germline CDR1 reads SGHKS; CDR2 reads YYEKEE (reference sequence). The V end lost 2 bases, the J end lost 3 bases, and 3 bases lay between the germline ends. CDR3 sequence: CASSFSYEQYF. The CDR3 DNA reads as TGTGCCAGCAGCTTTAGCTACGAGCAGTACTTC. Looking up the rest from reference TRBV5-5 and TRBJ2-7 gives the full variable domain: DAGVTQSPTHLIKTRGQQVTLRCSPISGHKSVSWYQQVLGQGPQFIFQYYEKEERGRGNFPDRFSARQFPNYSSELNVNALLLGDSALYLCASSFSYEQYFGPGTRLTVT.

This sequence joins TRBV4-3 and TRBJ1-1; 9 bases match TRBD1. V was pared by 1 base and J by 1 base, with 4 bases of the junction left unmatched. There are 16 residues in the CDR3. Germline V gene sequence: CDR1 LGHNA, CDR2 YSLEER. The CDR3 here is CASSQAWDRANTEAFF. Here the CDR3 DNA reads TGCGCCAGCAGCCAAGCGTGGGACAGGGCGAACACTGAAGCTTTCTTT.

This rearrangement joins TRBV7-8 to TRBJ2-7; possible D gene TRBD2, 5 bases. The CDR3 runs 13 residues. CDR1 and CDR2 (germline): SGHVS, FQNEAQ. V was clipped by 0 bases and J by 3 bases, with 6 bases between them. The CDR3 region has the DNA TGTGCCAGCAGCTTAGCCGGGGACTACGAGCAGTACTTC. It yields the protein CASSLAGDYEQYF.

By proportion, this clone is medium-sized (0.01 to 0.1%). V gene TRBV29-1 combines with J gene TRBJ2-1, with 7 positions matching TRBD1. Germline V gene lookup returns CDR1 SQVTM and CDR2 ANQGSEA. The CDR3 is made up of 10 amino acids. With 7 bases clipped from V and 15 bases from J, the junction kept 9 bases outside the gene matches. The CDR3 DNA is TGCAGCGGACTCGGGACAGAGTGGTTCTTC. It encodes CSGLGTEWFF.

The genes are TRBV28 and TRBJ2-7, with 9 nucleotides matching TRBD1. Trimming cost V 6 bases and J 7 bases; bases outside gene matches: 10. CDR1 and CDR2 from the germline V gene are MDHEN and SYDVKM. The CDR3 consists of 14 residues. Written as DNA, the CDR3 is TGTGCCAGCAGCTTTACAGGGGGCCTGGGGGAGCAGTACTTC. This gives the protein CASSFTGGLGEQYF.

This clone appeared a few times. A read error may produce the germline difference seen at one junction end. The chain is built from TRBV7-9 and TRBJ1-1, with D perhaps TRBD1 (5 bases). Germline V gene data show CDR1 as SEHNR and CDR2 as FQNEAQ (reference sequence). The CDR3 extends over 12 amino acids. The CDR3 loop reads CASSLAGGKAFF. In DNA form, the CDR3 reads TGTGCCAGCAGCCTAGCGGGGGGAAAAGCTTTCTTT. The full variable domain, in which reference TRBV7-9 and TRBJ1-1 provide the parts outside the CDR3, is DTGVSQNPRHKITKRGQNVTFRCDPISEHNRLYWYRQTLGQGPEFLTYFQNEAQLEKSRLLSDRFSAERPKGSFSTLEIQRTEQGDSAMYLCASSLAGGKAFFGQGTRLTVV.

The CDR3 DNA reads as TGTGCCAGCAGCCAAGAGCGGGGCCCCAATCAGCCCCAGCATTTT. Protein product: CASSQERGPNQPQHF. The chain uses TRBV14 and TRBJ1-5, with a weak D call TRBD1 (5 bases). This CDR3 has 15 amino acids. In germline, CDR1 is SGHDN, CDR2 FVKESK. V shed 0 bases and J shed 3 bases, with 9 bases lying between them.

Notes on this clone: Here the CDR3 omits its conserved ending phenylalanine or tryptophan, so a read error is the likely source. Because the CDR3's place on the DNA is in doubt, the DNA is left out and the CDR3 is given as listed by TCRdb. The chain couples TRBV2 to TRBJ2-7; TRBD2, the table's D call, lacks a check against the DNA. Germline V gene sequence: CDR1 SNHLY, CDR2 FYNNEI. The CDR3 spans 13 residues, counting both ends. CDR3 protein: CASSDPGGGWPPL.

J is TRBJ2-5 and V is TRBV7-8; 9 nucleotides agree with TRBD1. The V gene end was trimmed by 5 bases and the J gene end by 4 bases; junction bases not matched to a gene: 2. This CDR3 contains 13 residues. The germline V gene encodes CDR1 SGHVS and CDR2 FQNEAQ. The CDR3 loop reads CASSVDRGETQYF. Written as DNA, the CDR3 is TGTGCCAGCAGCGTGGACAGGGGAGAGACCCAGTACTTC.

V and J are TRBV27 and TRBJ2-4; 12 bases line up with TRBD2. V gave up 4 bases and J gave up 9 bases; unmatched junction bases: 10. CDR3 size: 16 residues. Germline values: CDR1 MNHEY, CDR2 SMNVEV (reference sequence). The CDR3 nucleotides read TGTGCCAGCAGTTCCCCCCTAGCGGGGGGGTTGGGCATTCAGTACTTC. Translation gives CASSSPLAGGLGIQYF.